This TCR beta chain was sequenced in a study of blood T cell repertoires in COVID-19 (dated by TCRdb to 2020 to 2022). Broadly, across the study: Samples covering the acute and convalescent phases of COVID-19 were provided by collaborators in the United States, Italy and Spain. The prospective study material was composed of cDNA or gDNA derived from T cells, B-cell-depleted T cells, or PBMCs. The dataset comprised deeply sampled blood TCRbeta repertoires from subjects exposed to, actively infected with, or recovered from COVID-19. A freely available public database, intended as a resource for researchers studying the immune response to SARS-CoV-2, is where the repertoires were released. Samples came from the ongoing ImmuneRACE study (first 160 participants) plus 1,254 subjects from 6 global collaborators. Nearly every sample came with metadata listing a de-identified subject ID, COVID-19 status, age in years and sex. Where available, HLA class I and class II types were obtained from metadata supplied by the sample provider rather than from assay-based typing.

Details on this clone: Its antigen is still unknown. The input lacks base qualities; no much larger clone sits a single base away.

A distance of 15 bases separates the germline ends of V and J, which lose 8 bases and 5 bases respectively. The germline V gene provides CDR1 MNHEY and CDR2 SVGAGI. The CDR3 holds 13 amino acids from the cysteine to the phenylalanine. The CDR3 DNA has 39 bases and is translated from base 1. General conclusions and limits of the study: The quantity of clinical and demographic metadata differed by source and by participant and was supplied without curation.

Enrolling through a virtual design, the prospective study's participants ranged in age from about 18 to 89 years and lived across about two dozen United States geographic areas. Cohort assignment in the prospective study relied on participant-reported clinical history from a screening survey and a study questionnaire. ImmuneRACE Cohort 3 recovered participants were defined by two consecutive negative NP/OP PCR tests, healthcare professional clearance, or symptom resolution. Mobile phlebotomists in the prospective study collected whole blood, serum and a nasopharyngeal or oropharyngeal swab from every participant. Prospective study participants could optionally give additional blood draws and questionnaires over an approximately two-month period. Prospective study blood samples were shipped either frozen or at room temperature before DNA extraction. TCRbeta CDR3 regions were amplified from genomic DNA using the immunoSEQ Assay, a bias-controlled multiplex PCR. The study's own analysis went as follows. Nucleated cell counts per sample were estimated from amplification of reference gene primers within the assay. To quantify the absolute abundance of each unique TCRbeta CDR3 rearrangement, sequence reads were collapsed and filtered. For each sample, productive Simpson clonality was calculated as the square root of Simpson's diversity index over productive rearrangements. The table comes from immuneACCESS by way of TCRdb, which keeps in-frame sequences with V and J called. Part of the clones is missing from these tables; in studies checked, under half for an unresolved V gene and the rest for unknown reasons. V, J and clone size reflect that table, while D and trimming were determined from the DNA. This sample gives 240,000 or so clones in total; 86% of them show up just once. The ten largest account for around 1.9% of the sample.

The sequence links TRBV6-5 to TRBJ1-1; too little of a D gene remains to name it. What was sequenced was PBMCs or T cells enriched from blood (not recorded which). The TCR originated in a woman in her 50s who had recovered from COVID-19. Read as DNA, the sequence is TGTGCCAGCTCTGACGGGGAATGGACTGAAGCTTTCTTT. It codes for CASSDGEWTEAFF.